This TCR beta chain was identified during a study of T cell responses to AZD1222 COVID-19 vaccine. Study-level points and caveats: Spike-specific TCR breadth and depth rose after two AZD1222 doses. There were mostly white British donors and more females than males, and clonal diversity was possibly underestimated.

Details on this clone: What it binds is unknown.

V lost 9 bases to trimming and J lost 4 bases; unmatched junction nucleotides: 12. This CDR3 comprises 15 residues. In germline, CDR1 is LNHDA, CDR2 SQIVND (reference sequence). Clones were read by immunoSEQ multiplex PCR, and TCRdb kept only the in-frame ones, dropping some. Of 70,000 or so clones listed, 79% are singletons. The chain employs TRBV19 and TRBJ2-7; 10 bases agree with TRBD1. The source is an adult in good health. This specimen consisted of peripheral blood, obtained on day 0 of MenACWY control vaccination. The CDR3 here is CASGQGVGSSYEQYF. The CDR3, as DNA: TGTGCCAGCGGACAGGGGGTTGGGAGCTCGTACGAGCAGTACTTC.